This T cell receptor (beta chain) was documented in a study of T-cell reconstitution after alpha-beta-depleted transplantation in children. This clonotype was seen at least ten times. This CDR3 is 14 amino acids long. The germline CDR1 and CDR2 sequences are MNHEY and SMNVEV (reference sequence). Trimming took 4 bases from V and 5 from J, leaving 12 bases between them. A TCRbeta library incorporating unique molecular identifiers was prepared. Via MiXCR, TCRdb re-called the PCR reads, giving one row per CDR3 protein. The profile covers about 22,000 distinct CDR3 sequences, with 11% appearing a single time and more than 20% taken by the ten largest.

The rearrangement links TRBV27 to TRBJ2-1, with D unresolved. The receptor was isolated from a human donor who donated a stem cell graft to a child with chronic granulomatous disease. This sample comprised PBMCs from the stem cell graft donor, obtained from the stem cell graft. CDR3 bases: TGTGCCAGCAGTTCCATGACGGTCCACAATGAGCAGTTCTTC. It is translated as CASSSMTVHNEQFF.